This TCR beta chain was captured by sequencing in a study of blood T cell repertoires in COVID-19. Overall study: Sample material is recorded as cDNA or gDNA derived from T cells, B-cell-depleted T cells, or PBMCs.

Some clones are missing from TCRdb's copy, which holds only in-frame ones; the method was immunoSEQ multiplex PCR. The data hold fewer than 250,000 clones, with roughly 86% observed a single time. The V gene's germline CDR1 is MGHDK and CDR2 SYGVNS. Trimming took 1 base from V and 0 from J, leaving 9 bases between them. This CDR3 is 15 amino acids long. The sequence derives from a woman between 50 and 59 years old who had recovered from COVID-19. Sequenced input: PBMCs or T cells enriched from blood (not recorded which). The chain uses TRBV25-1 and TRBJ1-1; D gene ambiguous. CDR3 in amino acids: CASSELGNLNTEAFF. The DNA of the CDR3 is TGTGCCAGCAGTGAATTGGGCAACCTGAACACTGAAGCTTTCTTT.